One and the same sample provided the 4 T cell receptor beta chains below, sequenced in a study of cytomegalovirus exposure and HLA in healthy donors. Primers included in the PCR were 60 Vbeta and 13 Jbeta primers. Measured with immunoSEQ multiplex PCR; TCRdb has only the in-frame clones, and not every one. The table has around 130,000 clones, roughly 77% seen once. Sequencing used PBMCs. All receptors derive from a woman in her forties in good health and CMV-seropositive.

The rearrangement links TRBV9 to TRBJ2-1, with TRBD1 matching over 9 bases. Per the germline V gene, CDR1 is SGDLS and CDR2 is YYNGEE. The V and J ends lost 4 bases and 1 base, in that order; junction bases with no gene match: 12. This CDR3 region has 18 residues. CDR3 amino acids: CASSLTPTGGSSYNEQFF. In DNA form, the CDR3 reads TGTGCCAGCAGCCTAACCCCGACAGGGGGGTCTTCCTACAATGAGCAGTTCTTC.

In nucleotides, the CDR3 is TGCGCCAGCAGCACCCTCCGGGGGGAAGAGACCCAGTACTTC. Protein sequence: CASSTLRGEETQYF. V and J are TRBV5-1 and TRBJ2-5, with TRBD2 matching over 7 bases. The CDR3 extends over 14 amino acids. Germline V CDR1 and CDR2: SGHRS, YFSETQ. The V gene end was trimmed by 4 bases and the J gene end by 3 bases; junction bases not matched to a gene: 6.

This chain uses TRBV9 with TRBJ2-5; TRBD1 aligns across 9 bases. Germline CDR1 is SGDLS and CDR2 is YYNGEE. J lost 5 bases, V lost 4 bases, and 6 bases had no gene match. This CDR3 has 14 residues. CDR3 protein: CASSKQGARETQYF. The CDR3, as DNA: TGTGCCAGCAGCAAACAGGGGGCCAGGGAGACCCAGTACTTC. Supplemented by reference TRBV9 and TRBJ2-5, the full variable domain reads DSGVTQTPKHLITATGQRVTLRCSPRSGDLSVYWYQQSLDQGLQFLIQYYNGEERAKGNILERFSAQQFPDLHSELNLSSLELGDSALYFCASSKQGARETQYFGPGTRLLVL.

The chain carries TRBV27 and TRBJ1-1; TRBD1 is a possible D gene (5 bases). The CDR3 totals 14 residues. V shed 10 bases and J shed 3 bases, with 18 bases lying between them. Germline CDR1 reads MNHEY; CDR2 reads SMNVEV (reference sequence). The CDR3 nucleotides are TGTGCCACCACACTACGCCTAGGGGACACTGAAGCTTTCTTT. Its translation is CATTLRLGDTEAFF.